This T cell receptor beta chain was recorded in a study of T-cell reconstitution after alpha-beta-depleted transplantation in children (dated by TCRdb to the mid-2010s). Turning to the overall study: T-cell immune reconstitution after TCRalphabeta/CD19-depleted allogeneic hematopoietic cell transplantation in children was quantitatively tracked in the study by means of TCR repertoire profiling.

According to the germline V gene, CDR1 reads SGHTA and CDR2 reads FQGNSA. V and J are truncated by 3 bases and 0 bases respectively, leaving an intervening sequence of 12 bases. Counted from cysteine to phenylalanine, this CDR3 has 15 amino acids. Only the CDR3 part of the read is kept: 45 bases, read in frame from the first base. Libraries came from PCR. The run used an Illumina HiSeq 2500. TCR library preparation used molecular barcoding, with unique molecular identifiers applied to normalize quantification of the TCRbeta repertoire. Using fastp at Q25 and MiXCR, TCRdb reprocessed the public reads and kept productive beta chains. Entries are consolidated by CDR3 protein sequence, retaining the most common genes and DNA. The sample table contains 490,000 or so distinct CDR3 sequences; only one count was recorded for roughly an eighth of them. About 5.6% of the sample belongs to the ten largest clones.

About this clonotype itself: Its specific antigen is unknown. The record has no base qualities; no much larger clone is one base away.

The origin of this receptor is a human donor who donated a stem cell graft to a child with combined immunodeficiency. Specimen: PBMCs from the stem cell graft donor, collected from the stem cell graft. The sequence joins TRBV7-2 to TRBJ2-7; the D gene identity is not certain. The CDR3 reads as follows: CASSFRSPSSYEQYF. The DNA sequence is TGTGCCAGCAGCTTTAGGTCACCGAGCTCCTACGAGCAGTACTTC.